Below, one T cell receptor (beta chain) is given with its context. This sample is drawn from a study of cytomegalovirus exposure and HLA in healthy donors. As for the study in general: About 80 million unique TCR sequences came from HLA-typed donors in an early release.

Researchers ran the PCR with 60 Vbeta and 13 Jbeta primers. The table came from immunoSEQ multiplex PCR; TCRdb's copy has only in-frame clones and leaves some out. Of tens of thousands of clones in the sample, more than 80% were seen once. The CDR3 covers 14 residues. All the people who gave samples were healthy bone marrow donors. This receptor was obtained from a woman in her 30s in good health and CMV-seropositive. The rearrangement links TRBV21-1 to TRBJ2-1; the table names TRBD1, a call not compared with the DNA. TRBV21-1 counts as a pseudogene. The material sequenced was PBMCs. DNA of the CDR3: TGTGCCAGCAGCCCTCGGACAGGGGGTGGTGAGCAGTTCTTC. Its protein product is CASSPRTGGGEQFF.